The rows below give T cell receptor beta chains drawn from one sample of a study of chemoradiotherapy in HPV16-positive cancers. Profiled with immunoSEQ multiplex PCR; TCRdb holds only in-frame clones, not every one. The sample holds more than 15,000 clones, 75% to 85% seen once. This material was obtained from a patient who underwent chemoradiotherapy. These receptors all stem from a human donor with HPV-associated anogenital cancer. The CDR3 runs from the conserved cysteine through the conserved F or W. D genes are given only for firm matches. Rows may omit the clone size; those that give it use once, few, many or a size class.

d_gene: .
v_gene: TRBV7-8
abundance: .
j_gene: TRBJ2-7
CDR3nt: TGTGCCAGCAGCTCCCAGGCAGGGGCTACGGAGCAGTACTTC
CDR3aa: CASSSQAGATEQYF

d_gene: .
v_gene: TRBV2
abundance: .
j_gene: TRBJ2-5
CDR3nt: TGTGCCAGCATAGGAGGGGGCGGGGAGACCCAGTACTTC
CDR3aa: CASIGGGGETQYF

d_gene: .
v_gene: TRBV6-5
abundance: .
j_gene: TRBJ1-6
CDR3nt: TGTGCCAGCCGGGACACCAACTCCTATAATTCACCCCTCCACTTT
CDR3aa: CASRDTNSYNSPLHF

d_gene: .
v_gene: TRBV6-1
abundance: few
j_gene: TRBJ1-1
CDR3nt: TGTGCCAGCAGTGAAGGTAGGAGTGAAGCTTTCTTT
CDR3aa: CASSEGRSEAFF

d_gene: .
v_gene: TRBV11-2
abundance: .
j_gene: TRBJ2-2
CDR3nt: TGTGCCAGCAGCTACACGAACACCGGGGAGCTGTTTTTT
CDR3aa: CASSYTNTGELFF

d_gene: .
v_gene: TRBV5-4
abundance: .
j_gene: TRBJ2-7
CDR3nt: TGTGCCAGCAGCTTGGCACCGGGCCACGAGCAGTACTTC
CDR3aa: CASSLAPGHEQYF

d_gene: TRBD1
v_gene: TRBV6-5
abundance: .
j_gene: TRBJ1-2
CDR3nt: TGTGCCAGCAGTCAGGGGGCGCGTCTTGGCTACACCTTC
CDR3aa: CASSQGARLGYTF

d_gene: .
v_gene: TRBV19
abundance: .
j_gene: TRBJ1-5
CDR3nt: TGTGCCAGTAGTATCGGTCGTTATAGCAATCAGCCCCAGCATTTT
CDR3aa: CASSIGRYSNQPQHF

d_gene: .
v_gene: TRBV7-9
abundance: .
j_gene: TRBJ2-3
CDR3nt: TGTGCCAGCAGCTTTCAGGGTAGCACAGATACGCAGTATTTT
CDR3aa: CASSFQGSTDTQYF

d_gene: .
v_gene: TRBV6-1
abundance: .
j_gene: TRBJ2-1
CDR3nt: TGTGCCAGCAGTGAAGCTTGGGCAGGCGCCTACAATGAGCAGTTCTTC
CDR3aa: CASSEAWAGAYNEQFF

d_gene: .
v_gene: TRBV9
abundance: .
j_gene: TRBJ1-3
CDR3nt: TGTGCCAGCAGCGTAGACGGCAGTTTCTCTGGAAACACCATATATTTT
CDR3aa: CASSVDGSFSGNTIYF

d_gene: .
v_gene: TRBV15
abundance: .
j_gene: TRBJ1-2
CDR3nt: TGTGCCACCAGCAGAGAGGGTTCGGGGGTTTATGGCTACACCTTC
CDR3aa: CATSREGSGVYGYTF

d_gene: TRBD1
v_gene: TRBV27
abundance: .
j_gene: TRBJ1-2
CDR3nt: TGTGCCAGCCGTTTCACAGGGGCGGGGGATGGCTACACCTTC
CDR3aa: CASRFTGAGDGYTF

d_gene: .
v_gene: TRBV19
abundance: .
j_gene: TRBJ2-7
CDR3nt: TGTGCCAGTAGTAACGGGGCCTACGAGCAGTACTTC
CDR3aa: CASSNGAYEQYF

d_gene: TRBD1
v_gene: TRBV7-2
abundance: .
j_gene: TRBJ2-3
CDR3nt: TGTGCCAGCAGCTTACCCGACAGGGAAGAAGGTACGCAGTATTTT
CDR3aa: CASSLPDREEGTQYF

d_gene: .
v_gene: TRBV15
abundance: .
j_gene: TRBJ1-3
CDR3nt: TGTGCCACCAGCACAGGTCCCTCTGGAAACACCATATATTTT
CDR3aa: CATSTGPSGNTIYF

d_gene: TRBD1
v_gene: TRBV10-3
abundance: .
j_gene: TRBJ1-2
CDR3nt: TGTGCCATCAGTGAGCCGACAGGGGGATACGATGGCTACACCTTC
CDR3aa: CAISEPTGGYDGYTF

d_gene: TRBD1
v_gene: TRBV29-1
abundance: few
j_gene: TRBJ1-2
CDR3nt: TGCAGCGTTGCTGTACAGGGGGTACCTAGCTACACCTTC
CDR3aa: CSVAVQGVPSYTF

d_gene: .
v_gene: TRBV28
abundance: .
j_gene: TRBJ1-6
CDR3nt: TGTGCCAGCAGCAACAGTAATAATTCACCCCTCCACTTT
CDR3aa: CASSNSNNSPLHF

d_gene: TRBD1
v_gene: TRBV25-1
abundance: .
j_gene: TRBJ1-2
CDR3nt: TGTGCCAGCAGTGAACCCCTGACAGGGAACTATGGCTACACCTTC
CDR3aa: CASSEPLTGNYGYTF

d_gene: .
v_gene: TRBV18
abundance: .
j_gene: TRBJ2-7
CDR3nt: TGTGCCAGCTCACTCGGGGGGCCCGAGCAGTACTTC
CDR3aa: CASSLGGPEQYF

d_gene: .
v_gene: TRBV18
abundance: few
j_gene: TRBJ1-1
CDR3nt: TGTGCCAGCTCACCACCGCTAGGTGGGAACACTGAAGCTTTCTTT
CDR3aa: CASSPPLGGNTEAFF

d_gene: .
v_gene: TRBV7-2
abundance: once
j_gene: TRBJ1-2
CDR3nt: TGTGCCAGCAGCTTAAGGGTCACCGACGGCTACACCTTC
CDR3aa: CASSLRVTDGYTF